Sequencing of this T cell receptor beta chain was carried out in a study of T-cell memory formation after mild COVID-19. The study's findings and limits: Contracting CD8+ clones were enriched in EMRA, CD4+ mainly in CM and EM. Clones that got smaller from day 15 to 85 had even CD4/CD8, while clones growing later tipped toward CD4+. Pre-infection memory held some responding clones, suggesting pre-existing cross-reactive T cells responded.

Using constant-segment primers, 5'RACE produced TCR alpha and TCR beta cDNA libraries carrying sample barcodes and UMIs. TCRdb re-derived calls from the 5' RACE reads in MiXCR, one entry per CDR3 protein. The sample has about 310,000 distinct CDR3 sequences, 15% to 20% seen once. As concerns this clonotype: What it binds is unknown.

The sequenced material came from PBMCs or a T cell subset sorted from them (not recorded which). The source is a man between 18 and 29 years old who had mild COVID-19 (a few samples of this study predate the infection). Cell type and time point are not known.

This CDR3 is CASSSHRDQETQYF. The CDR3 DNA reads TGTGCCAGCAGCTCGCACAGGGACCAAGAGACCCAGTACTTC. V and J are TRBV6-2 or TRBV6-3 and TRBJ2-5; D may be TRBD1 (6 bases). The CDR3 contains 14 residues. V lost 6 bases and J 0 bases, leaving 11 bases between the germline ends. Germline CDR1 is MNHEY and CDR2 is SVGEGT.